These 14 T cell receptor beta chains share one sample of origin, sequenced in a study of neurological immune-mediated disorders. This sample's time point: longitudinal time-point 2. MiXCR, applied by TCRdb to the 5' RACE reads, yields one record per CDR3 protein. The sample comprises over 55,000 distinct CDR3 sequences, around 10% of which are singletons, and 12% rests with the top ten. The sequencing input was PBMCs. Receptors originate from a man aged 25-45 years in good health.

This clonotype has a count of ten or more. V usage is TRBV7-6 and J usage is TRBJ2-3; TRBD2 aligns across 7 bases. The CDR3 runs 18 residues. The junction had 12 bases not matched to a gene; V was cut back by 1 base and J by 2 bases. Germline lookup yields CDR1 SGHVS and CDR2 FNYEAQ. The CDR3 coding sequence is TGTGCCAGCAGCTTAGTTGGAGGTGCGGGAGCTAACACAGATACGCAGTATTTT. Translating it yields CASSLVGGAGANTDTQYF.

A remark on this clonotype: A much larger clone differs from this one at a single base, so this may be a read error. This chain links TRBV7-6 with TRBJ2-7, with 10 bases fitting TRBD2. Looked up from germline, CDR1 is SGHVS and CDR2 is FNYEAQ. The CDR3 consists of 18 residues. Here the CDR3 DNA reads TGTGTCAGCAGCTTAGAGCCGGGATGGACTAGCGGATCCTACGAGCAGTACTTC. It is translated as CVSSLEPGWTSGSYEQYF.

The sample holds many counts of this clonotype. The CDR3 sequence: CAISVGGATDTQYF. The CDR3 DNA reads as TGTGCCATCAGTGTAGGAGGAGCCACAGATACGCAGTATTTT. V and J are TRBV10-3 and TRBJ2-3, with D possibly matching TRBD2 (5 bases). V lost 4 bases and J lost 2, with 10 bases in between. The length of the CDR3 is 14 residues. Germline V gives CDR1 ENHRY, CDR2 SYGVKD.

This clonotype was picked up many times. The chain employs TRBV4-1 and TRBJ2-7; no clear D. The CDR3 consists of 13 residues. The V and J ends lost 0 bases and 4 bases respectively, with 7 bases between them. Germline V lookup: CDR1 MGHRA, CDR2 YSYEKL. CDR3 sequence: CASSQDTVYEQYF. In DNA form, the CDR3 reads TGCGCCAGCAGCCAAGACACAGTGTACGAGCAGTACTTC.

This clonotype occurred many times. This chain links TRBV3-1 with TRBJ2-7; D uncertain. CDR3 size: 12 residues. Germline V CDR1 and CDR2: LGHDT, YNNKEL (reference sequence). Trimming removed 0 bases from V and 2 bases from J, with 2 bases in between. The CDR3 DNA reads TGTGCCAGCAGCCAAGATCCCTACGAGCAGTACTTC. Protein sequence: CASSQDPYEQYF.

Many counts were recorded for this clonotype. The gene calls are TRBV28 and TRBJ2-3; D is possibly TRBD1 or TRBD2 (5 bases each). This CDR3 region has 15 residues. Germline-derived CDR1 and CDR2 are MDHEN and SYDVKM. Trimming took 2 bases from V and 4 from J, leaving 13 bases between them. The CDR3 bases are TGTGCCAGCAGTTTAATGGGGGTTGGCGCAGATACGCAGTATTTT. Its protein is CASSLMGVGADTQYF.

This chain links TRBV11-2 with TRBJ2-2; 7 bases fit TRBD2. V lost 2 bases to trimming and J lost 4 bases; unmatched junction nucleotides: 4. Per the germline V gene, CDR1 is SGHAT and CDR2 is FQNNGV. This CDR3 spans 15 amino acids. The CDR3 is CASSLRGSVTGELFF. Written as DNA, the CDR3 is TGTGCCAGCAGCTTACGCGGGAGCGTCACCGGGGAGCTGTTTTTT.

This sequence joins TRBV28 and TRBJ2-7; 8 bases align to TRBD1. J lost 3 bases, V lost 4 bases, and 8 bases had no gene match. This CDR3 region has 15 residues. Germline V gene data show CDR1 as MDHEN and CDR2 as SYDVKM. CDR3 sequence: CASSSLGQGLYEQYF. CDR3 in DNA: TGTGCCAGCAGTTCCCTTGGACAGGGCCTCTACGAGCAGTACTTC.

There are many counts of this clonotype. The chain couples TRBV5-6 to TRBJ2-1, with D perhaps TRBD1 or TRBD2 (6 bases each). The length of the CDR3 is 15 residues. V dropped 4 bases and J dropped 7 bases, with 18 bases sitting between them. CDR1 is SGHDT and CDR2 is YYEEEE in the germline V gene. Here the CDR3 reads CASSPRGTQGNEQFF. In DNA, the CDR3 is TGTGCCAGCAGCCCGCGGGGCACTCAGGGGAATGAGCAGTTCTTC.

This clonotype was seen ten or more times. The J gene is TRBJ2-7, the V gene TRBV4-1; D ambiguous. This CDR3 contains 14 residues. V dropped 1 base and J dropped 3 bases, with 10 bases sitting between them. Germline lookup yields CDR1 MGHRA and CDR2 YSYEKL. This CDR3 reads CASSQGSDGYEQYF. CDR3 in DNA: TGCGCCAGCAGCCAAGGATCGGACGGCTACGAGCAGTACTTC.

This clonotype was detected ten times or more. V usage is TRBV7-2 and J usage is TRBJ2-5; D remains ambiguous. CDR1 and CDR2 from the germline V gene are SGHTA and FQGNSA. The CDR3 sequence is 13 residues long. The ends were cut back, 1 base at V and 5 bases at J, with 8 bases in the middle. CDR3 in amino acids: CASSLDPRETQYF. In DNA form, the CDR3 reads TGTGCCAGCAGCTTAGACCCGAGGGAGACCCAGTACTTC.

Comments on this clonotype: This may be a read error: a much more frequent sequence differs by one nucleotide. In nucleotides, the CDR3 is TGTGCCACCAGTGATTTCCTGGGAGATACGCCGTATTTT. This gives the protein CATSDFLGDTPYF. The V gene is TRBV24-1, the J gene TRBJ2-3, with D possibly TRBD2 on 5 matching bases. The CDR3 has 13 amino acids. Germline V gene data show CDR1 as KGHDR and CDR2 as SFDVKD.

This clonotype was seen a few times. The V call is TRBV7-2, the J call TRBJ2-3, with TRBD2 identical over 7 bases. With V trimmed by 3 bases and J by 5 bases, 8 bases remained unmatched. Per the germline V gene, CDR1 is SGHTA and CDR2 is FQGNSA. The CDR3 loop spans 15 amino acids. The CDR3 region is CASSFGGGRVDTQYF. DNA of the CDR3: TGTGCCAGCAGCTTTGGCGGGGGACGGGTAGATACGCAGTATTTT.

This clonotype was recorded at least ten times. The chain combines TRBV29-1 with TRBJ2-1; 9 bases map to TRBD2. The germline V gene has CDR1 SQVTM and CDR2 ANQGSEA. The CDR3 runs to 12 residues. The DNA of the CDR3 is TGCACCACTATTCTAGCGGGGAGTGAGCAGTTCTTC. It is translated as CTTILAGSEQFF.